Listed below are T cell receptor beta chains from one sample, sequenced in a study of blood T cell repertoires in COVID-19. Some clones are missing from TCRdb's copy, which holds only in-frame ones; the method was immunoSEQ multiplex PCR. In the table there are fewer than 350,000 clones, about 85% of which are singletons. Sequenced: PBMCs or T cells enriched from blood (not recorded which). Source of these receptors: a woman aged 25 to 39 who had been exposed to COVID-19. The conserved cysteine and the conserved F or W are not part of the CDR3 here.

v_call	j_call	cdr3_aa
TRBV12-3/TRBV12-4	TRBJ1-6	ASSLQQNSPLH
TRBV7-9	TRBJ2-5	ASSQTSGTGLY
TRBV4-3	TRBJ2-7	ASSQDRGPPYEQY
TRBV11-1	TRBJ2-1	ASSSRARVSYNEQF
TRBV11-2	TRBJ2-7	ASSFSWPSYEQY
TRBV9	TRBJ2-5	ASSFRTAGRETQY
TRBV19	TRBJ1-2	ASSNQQGYGYT
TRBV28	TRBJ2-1	ASSLHGTGSNEQF
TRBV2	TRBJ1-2	AIFPQGANGYT
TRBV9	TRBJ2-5	ASSRRQDQETQY
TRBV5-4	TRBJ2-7	ASSPGTSGTYEQY
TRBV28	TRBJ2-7	ASRRTGVYEQY
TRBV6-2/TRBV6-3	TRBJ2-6	ASSQGQGISGANVLT
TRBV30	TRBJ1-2	AWSAGSSRSNYGYT
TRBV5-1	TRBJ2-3	ASSPAGGYTDTQY
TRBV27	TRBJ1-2	ASSMGDRAQGYT
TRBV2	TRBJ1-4	ASREYQEKLF
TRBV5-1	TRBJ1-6	ASSSEQVTNSPLH
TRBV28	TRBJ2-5	ASSFRTSGSGKTQY
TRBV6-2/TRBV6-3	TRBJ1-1	ASSYEVGRNTEAF
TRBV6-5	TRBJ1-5	ASALRGGNQPQH
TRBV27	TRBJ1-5	ASRPGQGGNQPQH
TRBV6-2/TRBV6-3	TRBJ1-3	ASSLRDRPGNTIY
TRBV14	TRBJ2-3	ASSQGAGTSVFSSTDTQY
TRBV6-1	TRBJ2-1	ASSDRDIQHNEQF
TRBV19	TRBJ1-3	ASSRPGGQGYSGNTIY
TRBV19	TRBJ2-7	ASSAPGLAVYEQY